The text below deals with one TCR beta chain. Its antigen is currently unknown. This specimen belongs to a study of shared clonotypes between healthy human individuals. Study-wide findings and caveats: Clonotypes shared by all four sorted-subset donors had higher generation probabilities than non-shared clonotypes. Rarefaction revealed incomplete sorted-subset sequencing despite large depth.

The protocol was immunoSEQ multiplex PCR, while the TCRdb copy is restricted to in-frame clones and leaves out a portion. The sample includes 600,000 to 750,000 clones, 72% of them seen just once. The junction had 6 bases not matched to a gene; V was cut back by 4 bases and J by 4 bases. Looked up from germline, CDR1 is MDHEN and CDR2 is SYDVKM. The length of the CDR3 is 15 residues. The V call is TRBV28, the J call TRBJ2-7, with TRBD1 identical over 11 bases. The TCR was taken from a woman in her thirties in good health. The sample taken for sequencing was memory CD4+ T cells sorted from blood. Subset given: CD45RA-negative fraction. The CDR3 here is CASSSTGTGGYEQYF. The CDR3 coding sequence is TGTGCCAGCAGTTCCACCGGGACAGGGGGATACGAGCAGTACTTC.